A selection of T cell receptor beta chains follows, all from one sample in a study of blood T cells in healthy people across ages. TCRdb reprocessed the 5' RACE reads via MiXCR and lists one record per CDR3 protein. This sample has under 2,000,000 distinct CDR3 sequences, with about 50% found just once. Sequenced: blood. The receptors were sampled from a middle-aged woman in good health. Both conserved end residues are part of each CDR3. The D gene is left open where the match is weak. Clone size is stated in some rows and not others, as once, few, many or a class when expanded.

V: TRBV12-3/TRBV12-4; J: TRBJ2-5; length: 13; D: NA; size: NA; DNA: TGTGCCAGCAGCCGAACCCTAGTCGGTGAGCAGTACTTC; CDR3: CASSRTLVGEQYF
V: TRBV28; J: TRBJ2-7; length: 11; D: NA; size: few; DNA: TGTGCCAGCAGGAAGACGGGCGAGCAGTACTTC; CDR3: CASRKTGEQYF
V: TRBV6-1; J: TRBJ1-2; length: 14; D: TRBD1; size: NA; DNA: TGTGCCACTCTCGGGACAGGGGGCAACTATGGCTACACCTTC; CDR3: CATLGTGGNYGYTF
V: TRBV6-2/TRBV6-3; J: TRBJ2-3; length: 15; D: NA; size: once; DNA: TGTGCCAGCAGTTATGGGACACTCGGCACAGATACGCAGTATTTT; CDR3: CASSYGTLGTDTQYF
V: TRBV29-1; J: TRBJ2-5; length: 13; D: TRBD1; size: NA; DNA: TGCAGCGTTGCCAGACAGGGGGCCGGTGAGCAGTACTTC; CDR3: CSVARQGAGEQYF
V: TRBV6-2/TRBV6-3; J: TRBJ2-1; length: 15; D: TRBD2; size: NA; DNA: TGTGCCAGCAGCCGACTAGCGGGGGGCCGAAATGAGCAGTTCTTC; CDR3: CASSRLAGGRNEQFF
V: TRBV6-2/TRBV6-3; J: TRBJ1-4; length: 16; D: NA; size: once; DNA: TGTGCCAGCAGTTACTCTTCCCGGGACATACATGAAAAACTGTTTTTT; CDR3: CASSYSSRDIHEKLFF
V: TRBV7-3; J: TRBJ1-2; length: 15; D: NA; size: few; DNA: TGTGCCAGCAGCTTAAGAGGCAGCGAGAACTATGGCTACACCTTC; CDR3: CASSLRGSENYGYTF
V: TRBV7-2; J: TRBJ2-1; length: 15; D: NA; size: NA; DNA: TGTGCCAGCAGCTTAAACAAGGGCACCTACAATGAGCAGTTCTTC; CDR3: CASSLNKGTYNEQFF
V: TRBV4-3; J: TRBJ2-5; length: 17; D: NA; size: NA; DNA: TGCGCCAGCAGCCAGGGTTTCGGGGGGCCCCTAGACAATGAGCAGTACTTC; CDR3: CASSQGFGGPLDNEQYF
V: TRBV4-1; J: TRBJ2-5; length: 16; D: TRBD1; size: few; DNA: TGCGCCAGCAGCCAAGAAGGAGCAGGGGGCTGGGAGACCCAGTACTTC; CDR3: CASSQEGAGGWETQYF
V: TRBV7-7; J: TRBJ2-5; length: 14; D: TRBD1; size: NA; DNA: TGTGCCAGCAGCCGTACAGGGGTTAAAGAGACCCAGTACTTC; CDR3: CASSRTGVKETQYF
V: TRBV6-5; J: TRBJ2-1; length: 15; D: NA; size: NA; DNA: TGTGCCAGCACCGCACCCGTAGGGCTCTACAATGAGCAGTTCTTC; CDR3: CASTAPVGLYNEQFF
V: TRBV10-3; J: TRBJ2-7; length: 14; D: TRBD2; size: once; DNA: TGTGCCATCAGTTACTCTGGGGGGGTACACGAGCAGTACTTC; CDR3: CAISYSGGVHEQYF
V: TRBV6-1; J: TRBJ1-6; length: 18; D: NA; size: NA; DNA: TGTGCCAGCACCTATTTCGGACACCTTAGCTCCTATAATTCACCCCTCCACTTT; CDR3: CASTYFGHLSSYNSPLHF
V: TRBV15; J: TRBJ2-5; length: 15; D: TRBD2; size: NA; DNA: TGTGCCACCAGCAGGGGTGCGGGGGTCCAAGAGACCCAGTACTTC; CDR3: CATSRGAGVQETQYF
V: TRBV6-6; J: TRBJ2-3; length: 15; D: NA; size: NA; DNA: TGTGCCAGCAGTTACACCGGGGGATCCACAGATACGCAGTATTTT; CDR3: CASSYTGGSTDTQYF
V: TRBV4-2; J: TRBJ2-7; length: 15; D: NA; size: NA; DNA: TGTGCCAGCAGCCAAGATCTCGGCAGCCACTACGAGCAGTACTTC; CDR3: CASSQDLGSHYEQYF
V: TRBV27; J: TRBJ2-5; length: 19; D: TRBD2; size: NA; DNA: TGTGCCAGCAGTTTAAGCGGAAGACTAGCGGGGGGCCGCCAAGAGACCCAGTACTTC; CDR3: CASSLSGRLAGGRQETQYF
V: TRBV28; J: TRBJ2-1; length: 14; D: NA; size: NA; DNA: TGTGCCAGTTCACCGGGGGGCTACGTGAATGAGCAGTTCTTC; CDR3: CASSPGGYVNEQFF
V: TRBV5-1; J: TRBJ2-3; length: 16; D: NA; size: NA; DNA: TGCGCCAGCAGCTTAAGGGGCCCACTAGCCACAGATACGCAGTATTTT; CDR3: CASSLRGPLATDTQYF
V: TRBV29-1; J: TRBJ2-5; length: 11; D: TRBD1; size: once; DNA: TGCAGCGTACAACAGGGGATAGAGCGGTACTTC; CDR3: CSVQQGIERYF
V: TRBV27; J: TRBJ1-2; length: 15; D: TRBD1; size: NA; DNA: TGTGCCAGCAGTAACTATCCGGGACAGGGGGGCGGCTACACCTTC; CDR3: CASSNYPGQGGGYTF
V: TRBV6-2/TRBV6-3; J: TRBJ2-2; length: 13; D: NA; size: NA; DNA: TGTGCCAGCAGTGCCAGGTTCACCGGGGAGCTGTTTTTT; CDR3: CASSARFTGELFF
V: TRBV29-1; J: TRBJ2-3; length: 10; D: NA; size: few; DNA: TGTACCGGGTTGTCGGATACGCAGTATTTT; CDR3: CTGLSDTQYF
V: TRBV7-2; J: TRBJ2-7; length: 20; D: TRBD1; size: few; DNA: TGTGCCAGCAGCCGAATAGGGGGGGACAGGGGACATTCAGAGTTCTACGAGCAGTACTTC; CDR3: CASSRIGGDRGHSEFYEQYF
V: TRBV3-1; J: TRBJ2-1; length: 18; D: TRBD2; size: NA; DNA: TGCGCCAGCAGCTTGTTTCGGACTAGCGGACGCTCCTACAATGAGCAGTTCTTC; CDR3: CASSLFRTSGRSYNEQFF
V: TRBV20-1; J: TRBJ2-5; length: 11; D: NA; size: many; DNA: TGCAGTGCTAGAGGACAAGAGACCCAGTACTTC; CDR3: CSARGQETQYF
V: TRBV6-2/TRBV6-3; J: TRBJ2-7; length: 13; D: NA; size: NA; DNA: TGTGCCAGCAGTTTGGGGGTCCGGGAGACCCTGTACTTC; CDR3: CASSLGVRETLYF
V: TRBV2; J: TRBJ2-6; length: 16; D: TRBD2; size: few; DNA: TGTGCCAGCCGCGTAAGCGGGGGGCGAGAGGCCAACGTCCTGACTTTC; CDR3: CASRVSGGREANVLTF
V: TRBV7-2; J: TRBJ2-3; length: 16; D: TRBD2; size: NA; DNA: TGTGCCAGCAGCTTATGGGTAGCGGGGGGAACAGATACGCAGTATTTT; CDR3: CASSLWVAGGTDTQYF
V: TRBV12-5; J: TRBJ2-1; length: 15; D: TRBD1; size: few; DNA: TGTGCTAGTGGTTTCGGGCAGGGGGCAGCGGATGAGCAGTTCTTC; CDR3: CASGFGQGAADEQFF
V: TRBV29-1; J: TRBJ1-5; length: 12; D: NA; size: NA; DNA: TGCAGCGTTGCCTGGGCGGGTCAGCCCCAGCATTTT; CDR3: CSVAWAGQPQHF
V: TRBV7-9; J: TRBJ1-2; length: 15; D: NA; size: few; DNA: TGTGCCAGCAGTAAAAAAACAGGGATCGGCTATGGCTACACCTTC; CDR3: CASSKKTGIGYGYTF
V: TRBV20-1; J: TRBJ2-1; length: 13; D: NA; size: few; DNA: TGCAGCGGCCCCGGGACCAACTACAATGAGCAGTTCTTC; CDR3: CSGPGTNYNEQFF
V: TRBV7-2; J: TRBJ2-5; length: 15; D: NA; size: NA; DNA: TGTGCCAGCAGCTTAGCCGGGGGCGATGTAGAGACCCAGTACTTC; CDR3: CASSLAGGDVETQYF
V: TRBV4-3; J: TRBJ2-4; length: 17; D: TRBD1; size: few; DNA: TGCGCCAGCAGCCAAACCGGGACAGCATCAGCCAAAAACATTCAGTACTTC; CDR3: CASSQTGTASAKNIQYF
V: TRBV5-1; J: TRBJ2-7; length: 13; D: TRBD1; size: NA; DNA: TGCGCCAGCAGGACAGGGGCCGTAAACGAGCAGTACTTC; CDR3: CASRTGAVNEQYF
V: TRBV29-1; J: TRBJ1-2; length: 15; D: NA; size: NA; DNA: TGCAGCGTTGTGGGGTTTAAGGGGGAGAACTATGGCTACACCTTC; CDR3: CSVVGFKGENYGYTF
V: TRBV15; J: TRBJ2-6; length: 16; D: TRBD1; size: NA; DNA: TGTGCCACCAGCGGGACAGGGCTCTCTGGGGCCAACGTCCTGACTTTC; CDR3: CATSGTGLSGANVLTF
V: TRBV6-6; J: TRBJ1-2; length: 15; D: NA; size: NA; DNA: TGTGCCAGCAGTTATACGGAGGGGCCTAACTATGGCTACACCTTC; CDR3: CASSYTEGPNYGYTF
V: TRBV28; J: TRBJ2-5; length: 13; D: NA; size: NA; DNA: TGTGCCAGCATCCCTCGGGGTTGGGAGACCCAGTACTTC; CDR3: CASIPRGWETQYF
V: TRBV27; J: TRBJ1-2; length: 13; D: NA; size: few; DNA: TGTGCCAGCAGTCCCCAGGGGTTGCATGGCTACACCTTC; CDR3: CASSPQGLHGYTF
V: TRBV5-6; J: TRBJ1-1; length: 16; D: NA; size: NA; DNA: TGTGCCAGCAGCTTGGTGGGACTGGGGGTCCGGACTGAAGCTTTCTTT; CDR3: CASSLVGLGVRTEAFF
V: TRBV4-3; J: TRBJ2-5; length: 16; D: TRBD2; size: few; DNA: TGCGCCAGCAGCCAGGGCCTAGCGGGGTCAGAAGAGACCCAGTACTTC; CDR3: CASSQGLAGSEETQYF